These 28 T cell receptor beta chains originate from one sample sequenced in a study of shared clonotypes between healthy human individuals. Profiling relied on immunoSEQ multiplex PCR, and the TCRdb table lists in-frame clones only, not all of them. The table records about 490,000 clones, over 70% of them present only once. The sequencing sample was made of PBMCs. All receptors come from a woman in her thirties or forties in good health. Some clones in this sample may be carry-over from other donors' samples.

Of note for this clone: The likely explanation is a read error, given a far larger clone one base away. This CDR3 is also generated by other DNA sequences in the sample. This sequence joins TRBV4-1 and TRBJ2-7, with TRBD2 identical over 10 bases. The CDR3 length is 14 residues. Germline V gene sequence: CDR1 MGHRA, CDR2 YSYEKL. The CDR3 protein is CASSPRVAGGEQYF. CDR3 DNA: TGCGCCAGCAGCCCCCGGGTAGCGGGAGGTGAGCAGTACTTT.

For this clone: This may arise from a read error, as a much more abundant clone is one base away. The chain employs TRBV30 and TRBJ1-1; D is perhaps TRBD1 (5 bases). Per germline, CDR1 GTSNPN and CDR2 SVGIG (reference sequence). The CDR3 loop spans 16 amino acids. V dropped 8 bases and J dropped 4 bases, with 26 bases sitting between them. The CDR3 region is CAAEAGMISRSTEAFF. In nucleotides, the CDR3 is TGTGCCGCGGAGGCAGGGATGATTTCTCGGAGCACTGAAGCTTTCTTT.

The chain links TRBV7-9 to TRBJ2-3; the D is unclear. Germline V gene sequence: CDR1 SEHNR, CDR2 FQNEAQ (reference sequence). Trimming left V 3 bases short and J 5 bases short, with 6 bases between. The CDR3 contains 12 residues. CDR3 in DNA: TGTGCCAGCAGCTTGAGTATAGATACGCAGTATTTT. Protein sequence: CASSLSIDTQYF. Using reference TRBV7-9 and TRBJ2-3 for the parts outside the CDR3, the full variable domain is DTGVSQNPRHKITKRGQNVTFRCDPISEHNRLYWYRQTLGQGPEFLTYFQNEAQLEKSRLLSDRFSAERPKGSFSTLEIQRTEQGDSAMYLCASSLSIDTQYFGPGTRLTVL.

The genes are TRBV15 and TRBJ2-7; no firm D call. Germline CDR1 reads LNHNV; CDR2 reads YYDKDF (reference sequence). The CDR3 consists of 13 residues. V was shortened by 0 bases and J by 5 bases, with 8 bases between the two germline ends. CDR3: CATSRDRVDEQYF. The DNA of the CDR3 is TGTGCCACCAGCAGAGATCGTGTCGACGAGCAGTACTTC.

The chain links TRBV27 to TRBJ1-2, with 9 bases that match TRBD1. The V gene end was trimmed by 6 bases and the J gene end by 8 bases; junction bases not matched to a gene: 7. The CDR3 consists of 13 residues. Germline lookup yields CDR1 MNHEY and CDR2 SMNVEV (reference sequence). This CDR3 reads CASSHGTGKGYTF. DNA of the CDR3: TGTGCCAGCAGCCACGGGACAGGGAAAGGCTACACCTTC.

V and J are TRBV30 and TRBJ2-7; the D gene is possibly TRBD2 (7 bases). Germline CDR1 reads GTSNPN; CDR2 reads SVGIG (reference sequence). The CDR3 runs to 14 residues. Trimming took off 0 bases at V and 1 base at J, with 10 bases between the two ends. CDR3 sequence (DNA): TGTGCCTGGAGTGTAGGGGGGGTTTCCTACGAGCAGTACTTC. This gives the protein CAWSVGGVSYEQYF.

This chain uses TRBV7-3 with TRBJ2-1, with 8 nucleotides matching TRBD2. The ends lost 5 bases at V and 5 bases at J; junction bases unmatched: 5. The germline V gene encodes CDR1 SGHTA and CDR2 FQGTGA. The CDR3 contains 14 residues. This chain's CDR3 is CASSQSGSNNEQFF. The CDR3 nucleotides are TGTGCCAGCAGCCAGAGCGGGAGCAACAATGAGCAGTTCTTC.

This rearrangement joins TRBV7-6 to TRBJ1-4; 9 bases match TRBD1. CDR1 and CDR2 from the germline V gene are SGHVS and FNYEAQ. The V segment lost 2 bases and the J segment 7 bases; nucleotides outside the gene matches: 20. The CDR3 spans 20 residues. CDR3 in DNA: TGTGCCAGCAGCTTACTGGCTAAGGGACAGGGAGCGCCAGGGAGTGAAAAACTGTTTTTT. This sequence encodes CASSLLAKGQGAPGSEKLFF.

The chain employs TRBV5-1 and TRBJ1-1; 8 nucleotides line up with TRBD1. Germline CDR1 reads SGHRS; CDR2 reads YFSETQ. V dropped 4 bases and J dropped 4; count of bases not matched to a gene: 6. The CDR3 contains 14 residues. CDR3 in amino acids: CASSIRTGTTEAFF. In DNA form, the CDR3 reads TGCGCCAGCAGCATCAGGACAGGGACCACTGAAGCTTTCTTT.

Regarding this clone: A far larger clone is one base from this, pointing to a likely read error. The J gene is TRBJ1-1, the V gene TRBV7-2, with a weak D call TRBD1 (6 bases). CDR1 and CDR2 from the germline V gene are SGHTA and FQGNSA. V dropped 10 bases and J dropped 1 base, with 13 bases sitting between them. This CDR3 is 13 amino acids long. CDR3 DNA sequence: TGTGCCAACATATGGACAGCGAACACTGAAGCTTTCTTT. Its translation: CANIWTANTEAFF.

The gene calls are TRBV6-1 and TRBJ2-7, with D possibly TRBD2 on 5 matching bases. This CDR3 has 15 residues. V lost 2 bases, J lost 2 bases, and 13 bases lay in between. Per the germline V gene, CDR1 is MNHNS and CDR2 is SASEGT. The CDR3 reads CASSERAGVPYEQYF. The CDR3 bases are TGTGCCAGCAGTGAAAGGGCGGGCGTACCCTACGAGCAGTACTTC.

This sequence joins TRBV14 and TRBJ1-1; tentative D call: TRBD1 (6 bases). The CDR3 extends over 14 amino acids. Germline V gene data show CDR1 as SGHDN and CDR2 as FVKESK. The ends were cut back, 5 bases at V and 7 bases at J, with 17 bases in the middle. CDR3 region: CASSYLTGFVEAFF. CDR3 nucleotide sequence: TGTGCCAGCAGCTACCTCACAGGGTTCGTTGAAGCTTTCTTT.

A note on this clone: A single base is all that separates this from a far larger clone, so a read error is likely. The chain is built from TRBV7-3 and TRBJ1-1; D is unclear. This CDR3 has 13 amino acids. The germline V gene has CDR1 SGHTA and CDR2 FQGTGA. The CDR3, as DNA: TGTGCCAACAGCTCACTAATGAACACTGAAGCTTTCTTT. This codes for CANSSLMNTEAFF.

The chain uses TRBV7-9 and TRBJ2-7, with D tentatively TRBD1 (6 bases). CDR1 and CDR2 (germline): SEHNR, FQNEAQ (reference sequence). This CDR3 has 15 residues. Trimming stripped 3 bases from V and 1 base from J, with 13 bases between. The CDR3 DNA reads TGTGCCAGCAGCTTTGTCGTGGACAGTTCCTACGAGCAGTACTTC. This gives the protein CASSFVVDSSYEQYF.

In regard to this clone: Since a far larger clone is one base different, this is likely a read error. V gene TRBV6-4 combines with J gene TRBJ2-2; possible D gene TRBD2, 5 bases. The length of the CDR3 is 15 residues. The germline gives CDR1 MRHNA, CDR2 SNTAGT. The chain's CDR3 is CASTRDPEVTGKLFF. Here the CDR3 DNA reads TGTGCCAGCACCAGAGACCCCGAAGTAACCGGGAAGCTGTTTTTT.

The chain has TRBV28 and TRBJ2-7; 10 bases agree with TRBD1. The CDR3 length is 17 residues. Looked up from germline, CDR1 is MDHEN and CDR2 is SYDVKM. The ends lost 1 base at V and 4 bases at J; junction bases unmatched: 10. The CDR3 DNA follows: TGTGCCAGCAGTTTATCCCCCCGACAGGGGGCGAGGTACGAGCAGTACTTC. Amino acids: CASSLSPRQGARYEQYF. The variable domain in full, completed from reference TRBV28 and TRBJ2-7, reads DVKVTQSSRYLVKRTGEKVFLECVQDMDHENMFWYRQDPGLGLRLIYFSYDVKMKEKGDIPEGYSVSREKKERFSLILESASTNQTSMYLCASSLSPRQGARYEQYFGPGTRLTVT.

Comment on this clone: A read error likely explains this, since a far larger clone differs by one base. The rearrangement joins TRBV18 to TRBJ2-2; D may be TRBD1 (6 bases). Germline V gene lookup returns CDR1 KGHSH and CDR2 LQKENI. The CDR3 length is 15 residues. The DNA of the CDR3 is TGTGCCAGCTCACCTCAGGGGATTTACACCGGGGAGCCGTTTTTT. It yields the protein CASSPQGIYTGEPFF. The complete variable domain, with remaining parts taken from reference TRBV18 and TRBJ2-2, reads NAGVMQNPRHLVRRRGQEARLRCSPMKGHSHVYWYRQLPEEGLKFMVYLQKENIIDESGMPKERFSAEFPKEGPSILRIQQVVRGDSAAYFCASSPQGIYTGEPFFGEGSRLTVL.

The DNA for the CDR3 is TGTGCCAGCAGCCTTTACGGGACAGGGGGAACTTACGAGCAGTACTTC. Protein product: CASSLYGTGGTYEQYF. The chain couples TRBV5-5 to TRBJ2-7; 11 bases are shared with TRBD1. CDR3 size: 16 residues. Trimming took 4 bases from V and 4 from J; bases not matched to a gene: 10. From germline, CDR1 is SGHKS and CDR2 YYEKEE (reference sequence).

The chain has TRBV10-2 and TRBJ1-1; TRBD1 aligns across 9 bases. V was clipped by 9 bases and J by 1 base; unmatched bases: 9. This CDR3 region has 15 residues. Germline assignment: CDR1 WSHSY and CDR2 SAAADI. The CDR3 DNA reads TGCGCCAGTAACAATCCGGGACAGGGGAACACTGAAGCTTTCTTT. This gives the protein CASNNPGQGNTEAFF.

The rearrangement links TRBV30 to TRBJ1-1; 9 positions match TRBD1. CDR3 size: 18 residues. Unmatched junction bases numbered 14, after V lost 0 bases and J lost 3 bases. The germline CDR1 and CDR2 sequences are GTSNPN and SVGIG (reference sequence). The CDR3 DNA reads TGTGCCTGGAGTGTACGGGTAGATATTTGGGACAGGGACACTGAAGCTTTCTTT. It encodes CAWSVRVDIWDRDTEAFF.

CDR3 residues: CASSPEWGRFSYNEQFF. CDR3 DNA: TGTGCCAGCAGCCCCGAGTGGGGTAGGTTTTCCTACAATGAGCAGTTCTTC. V and J are TRBV11-2 and TRBJ2-1; D is unresolved. Germline-derived CDR1 and CDR2 are SGHAT and FQNNGV. The V end lost 5 bases, the J end lost 1 base, and 18 bases lay between the germline ends. This CDR3 is built from 17 residues.

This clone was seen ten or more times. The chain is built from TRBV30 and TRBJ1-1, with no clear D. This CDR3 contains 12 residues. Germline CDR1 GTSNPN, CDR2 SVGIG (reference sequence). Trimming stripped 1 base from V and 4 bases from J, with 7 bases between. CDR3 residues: CAWSGSLTEAFF. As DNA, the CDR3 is TGTGCCTGGAGTGGGTCACTCACTGAAGCTTTCTTT. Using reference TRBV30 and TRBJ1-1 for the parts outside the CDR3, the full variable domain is SQTIHQWPATLVQPVGSPLSLECTVEGTSNPNLYWYRQAAGRGLQLLFYSVGIGQISSEVPQNLSASRPQDRQFILSSKKLLLSDSGFYLCAWSGSLTEAFFGQGTRLTVV.

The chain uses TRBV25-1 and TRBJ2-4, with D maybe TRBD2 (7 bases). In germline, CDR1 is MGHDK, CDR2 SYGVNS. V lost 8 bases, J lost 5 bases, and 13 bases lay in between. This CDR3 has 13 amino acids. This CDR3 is CASRRGAENIQYF. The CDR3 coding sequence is TGTGCCAGCCGACGGGGGGCCGAAAACATTCAGTACTTC.

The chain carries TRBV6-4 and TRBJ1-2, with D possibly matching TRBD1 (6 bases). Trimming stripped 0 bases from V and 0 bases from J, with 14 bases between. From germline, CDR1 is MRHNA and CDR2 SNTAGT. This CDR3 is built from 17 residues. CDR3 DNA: TGTGCCAGCAGTGACTCGATTTTGAGGGACACTAACTATGGCTACACCTTC. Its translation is CASSDSILRDTNYGYTF.

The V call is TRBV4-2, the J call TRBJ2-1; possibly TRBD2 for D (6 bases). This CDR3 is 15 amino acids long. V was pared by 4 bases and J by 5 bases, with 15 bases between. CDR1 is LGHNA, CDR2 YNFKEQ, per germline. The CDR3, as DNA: TGTGCCAGCAGCCTCCGGGTAGCGGCCGACAATGAGCAGTTCTTC. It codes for CASSLRVAADNEQFF.

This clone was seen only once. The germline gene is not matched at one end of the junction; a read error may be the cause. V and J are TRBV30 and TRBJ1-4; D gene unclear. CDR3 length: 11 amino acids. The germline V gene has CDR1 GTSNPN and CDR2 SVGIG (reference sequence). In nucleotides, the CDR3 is TGTGCCTGGAGTGTGGGCAGCCTAAGCAGATTT. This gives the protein CAWSVGSLSRF.

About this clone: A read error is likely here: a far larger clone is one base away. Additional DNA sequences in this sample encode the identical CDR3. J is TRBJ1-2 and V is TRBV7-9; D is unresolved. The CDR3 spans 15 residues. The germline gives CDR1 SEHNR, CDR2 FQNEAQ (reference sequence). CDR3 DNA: TGTGCCAGTAGCTGGGCATCGGGCTTTAACTATGGCTACACCTTC. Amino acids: CASSWASGFNYGYTF.

The CDR3 protein is CASGSGMGETQYF. In DNA, the CDR3 is TGTGCCAGCGGTAGCGGGATGGGGGAGACCCAGTACTTC. The genes are TRBV7-2 and TRBJ2-5; 8 nucleotides align to TRBD2. CDR3 length equals 13 residues. Germline-derived CDR1 and CDR2 are SGHTA and FQGNSA. The ends lost 8 bases at V and 5 bases at J; junction bases unmatched: 7. Full variable domain (missing parts from reference TRBV7-2 and TRBJ2-5): GAGVSQSPSNKVTEKGKDVELRCDPISGHTALYWYRQSLGQGLEFLIYFQGNSAPDKSGLPSDRFSAERTGGSVSTLTIQRTQQEDSAVYLCASGSGMGETQYFGPGTRLLVL.